This T cell receptor beta chain came from a study of blood T cell repertoires in COVID-19. Study in general: Acute-phase and convalescent COVID-19 samples originated in the United States, Italy and Spain. PBMCs, B-cell-depleted T cells, or T cells were the source of the cDNA or gDNA that made up the material.

The germline CDR1 and CDR2 sequences are KGHSH and LQKENI. The junction had 2 bases not matched to a gene; V was cut back by 3 bases and J by 1 base. The CDR3 covers 16 residues. The method was immunoSEQ multiplex PCR; TCRdb's version includes in-frame clones alone and lacks a portion of them. The sample has about 240,000 clones; around 86% are singletons. The material sequenced was peripheral blood. The TCR sequence derives from a woman aged 55-69 years with active or convalescent COVID-19. The V gene is TRBV18, the J gene TRBJ2-3; 12 nucleotides match TRBD2. The CDR3 coding sequence is TGTGCCAGCTCACCCGGGACTAGCGGGCGCACAGATACGCAGTATTTT. It translates to CASSPGTSGRTDTQYF.